Given below is one TCR beta chain in context. Its antigen is not identified. This sample stems from a study of somatic mutations in cytotoxic T cells in rheumatoid arthritis. Germline V gives CDR1 SGHRS, CDR2 YFSETQ. The CDR3 loop spans 15 amino acids. Germline trimming cut 0 bases from V and 2 bases from J; bases unmatched to any gene: 3. Data came from immunoSEQ multiplex PCR; TCRdb stores just in-frame clones and leaves some out. The sample records tens of thousands of clones, 84% being singletons. Purity of the CD4+ and CD8+ cells, isolated by positive magnetic bead selection, was checked by flow cytometry. Study-wide points: Increasing age coincided with elevated CD8+ clonality among rheumatoid arthritis patients, though not among healthy controls.

The clonotype was recovered from a man in his forties or fifties in good health. The J gene is TRBJ2-7, the V gene TRBV5-1, with 9 bases identical to TRBD2. The sequencing sample was made of CD8+ T cells sorted from blood. The CDR3 reads CASSLVVAGAYEQYF. The DNA for the CDR3 is TGCGCCAGCAGCTTGGTGGTAGCGGGGGCCTACGAGCAGTACTTC.